Sequencing of this T cell receptor beta chain was carried out in a study of OX40 agonist ivuxolimab in advanced cancers. Germline V CDR1 and CDR2: WNHNN, SYGVQD (reference sequence). The CDR3 has 13 amino acids. Produced via immunoSEQ multiplex PCR; TCRdb's table is partial and in-frame only. The sample contains under 85,000 clones, 90% to 95% of which appear only once. With respect to this clone: Antigen specificity is unknown. The junction differs from germline at one of its ends, possibly a read error.

General observations from the study: In the expanded peripheral T cells, antigen specificity was never determined. At 0.1-3.0 mg/kg, partial responders had clonal expansion among the lowest observed.

Here the sequenced sample was CD4+ or CD8+ T cells sorted from blood, taken in a trial of the OX40 agonist ivuxolimab. The V and J genes are TRBV10-1 and TRBJ2-3; TRBD1 is a possible D gene (5 bases). This sequence was found in an adult with an advanced solid tumor such as melanoma, head and neck, liver or kidney cancer. The CDR3 loop reads CASSEGGTDTQYF. In nucleotides, the CDR3 is TGCGCCAGTAGTGAAGGGGGCACAGATACGCAGTATTTT.